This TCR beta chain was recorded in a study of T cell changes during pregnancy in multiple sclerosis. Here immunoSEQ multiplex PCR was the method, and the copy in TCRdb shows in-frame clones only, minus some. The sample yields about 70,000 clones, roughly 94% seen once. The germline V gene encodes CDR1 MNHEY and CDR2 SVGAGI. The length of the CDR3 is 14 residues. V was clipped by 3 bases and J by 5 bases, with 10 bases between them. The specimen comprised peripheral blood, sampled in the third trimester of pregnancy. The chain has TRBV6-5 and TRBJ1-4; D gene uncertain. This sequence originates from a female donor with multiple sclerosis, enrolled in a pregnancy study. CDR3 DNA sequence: TGTGCCAGCAGTTATAGATCGGGAAATGAAAAACTGTTTTTT. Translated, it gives CASSYRSGNEKLFF.